One sample yielded the 10 T cell receptor beta chains listed below, sequenced in a study of blood T cell repertoires in COVID-19. Assay: immunoSEQ multiplex PCR; the TCRdb copy retains only in-frame clones and omits some. Of some 300,000 clones listed, around 84% are singletons. Sequenced: peripheral blood. Every receptor here comes from a man aged 70 or older with acute or convalescent COVID-19.

V is TRBV18 and J is TRBJ1-1; 8 bases match TRBD1. The CDR3 is 12 amino acids. The germline V gene has CDR1 KGHSH and CDR2 LQKENI. With 4 bases clipped from V and 6 bases from J, the junction kept 1 base outside the gene matches. CDR3: CASSQDRAEAFF. The CDR3 nucleotides read TGTGCCAGCTCACAGGACAGGGCTGAAGCTTTCTTT.

The V call is TRBV4-1, the J call TRBJ2-7, with 8 bases that match TRBD2. The germline V gene encodes CDR1 MGHRA and CDR2 YSYEKL. The V gene end was trimmed by 3 bases and the J gene end by 2 bases; junction bases not matched to a gene: 6. The CDR3 has 15 amino acids. The chain's CDR3 is CASSQYSGDPYEQYF. As DNA, the CDR3 is TGCGCCAGCAGCCAGTATAGCGGGGATCCCTACGAGCAGTACTTC.

The V call is TRBV6-2 or TRBV6-3, the J call TRBJ1-6; 9 nucleotides agree with TRBD1. This CDR3 region has 15 residues. After removal of 2 bases from V and 7 bases from J, the junction contained 3 bases not matched to a gene. The germline gives CDR1 MNHEY, CDR2 SVGEGT. CDR3 nucleotide sequence: TGTGCCAGCAGTTACACCGGACAGGGGAATTCACCCCTCCACTTT. It yields the protein CASSYTGQGNSPLHF.

This clone was observed a handful of times. The rearrangement uses TRBV6-5 and TRBJ1-5; the D gene is possibly TRBD1 (5 bases). Germline V CDR1 and CDR2: MNHEY, SVGAGI. The V gene lost 9 bases and the J gene lost 2 bases, with 5 bases spanning the gap. The CDR3 covers 11 residues. The CDR3 region is CARQGNQPQHF. The CDR3 DNA follows: TGTGCCAGACAGGGCAATCAGCCCCAGCATTTT.

In this sample, this clone turned up once. This chain connects TRBV5-1 to TRBJ2-5, with TRBD2 matching over 7 bases. This CDR3 contains 14 residues. Germline CDR1 reads SGHRS; CDR2 reads YFSETQ. The J segment lost 1 base and the V segment lost 3 bases, leaving 3 bases of the junction unmatched. The CDR3 coding sequence is TGCGCCAGCAGCTCACGGGGGGTCCAAGAGACCCAGTACTTC. As protein: CASSSRGVQETQYF.

CDR3 sequence reads: CASSPSGFEAFF. For the CDR3, the DNA is TGTGCCAGCTCACCGTCAGGATTTGAAGCTTTCTTT. The V call is TRBV18, the J call TRBJ1-1, with D uncertain. This CDR3 is 12 amino acids long. Trimming shortened V by 3 bases and J by 7 bases, and 9 bases separated the two germline ends. The V gene's germline CDR1 is KGHSH and CDR2 LQKENI.

The chain combines TRBV5-1 with TRBJ1-2; 7 bases are shared with TRBD1. The CDR3 runs 15 residues. Germline lookup yields CDR1 SGHRS and CDR2 YFSETQ. J was trimmed by 2 bases and V by 4 bases; bases with no gene match: 8. CDR3 sequence: CASSPGQRRNYGYTF. In DNA, the CDR3 is TGCGCCAGCAGCCCGGGACAGCGACGAAACTATGGCTACACCTTC.

The chain recombines TRBV5-1 with TRBJ2-5; perhaps TRBD2 as D (6 bases). The germline gives CDR1 SGHRS, CDR2 YFSETQ. V lost 4 bases to trimming and J lost 0 bases, with 7 bases between them. CDR3 size: 13 residues. The CDR3 sequence is CASSRGYQETQYF. CDR3 in DNA: TGCGCCAGCAGCCGGGGGTACCAAGAGACCCAGTACTTC.

V usage is TRBV24-1 and J usage is TRBJ2-5; D perhaps matches TRBD2 (6 bases). Germline lookup yields CDR1 KGHDR and CDR2 SFDVKD. Trimming stripped 4 bases from V and 5 bases from J, with 16 bases between. CDR3 length: 15 amino acids. The CDR3 DNA is TGTGCCACCAGTGACCCACGGGACTCTGGGGAGACCCAGTACTTC. This encodes CATSDPRDSGETQYF.

The chain uses TRBV7-3 and TRBJ2-5; D possibly corresponds to TRBD2 (5 bases). In germline, CDR1 is SGHTA, CDR2 FQGTGA. V was shortened by 5 bases and J by 0 bases, with 7 bases between the two germline ends. CDR3 length: 13 amino acids. The CDR3 coding sequence is TGTGCCAGCAGCCCGGGGAACCAAGAGACCCAGTACTTC. Residues: CASSPGNQETQYF.